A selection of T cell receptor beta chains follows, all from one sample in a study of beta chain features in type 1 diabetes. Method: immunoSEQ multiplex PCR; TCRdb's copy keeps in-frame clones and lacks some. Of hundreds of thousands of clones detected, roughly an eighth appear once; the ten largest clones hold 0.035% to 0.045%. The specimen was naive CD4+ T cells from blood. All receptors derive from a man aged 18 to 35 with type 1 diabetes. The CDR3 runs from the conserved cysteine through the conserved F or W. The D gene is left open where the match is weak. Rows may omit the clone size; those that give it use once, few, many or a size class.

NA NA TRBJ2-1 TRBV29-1 TGCAGCGTTAGCGGCGGGGACTCCTACAATGAGCAGTTCTTC CSVSGGDSYNEQFF
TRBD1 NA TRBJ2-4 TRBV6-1 TGTGCCAGCAGTGTGACAGGGAGTATGGGAAAACAGATTCAGTACTTC CASSVTGSMGKQIQYF
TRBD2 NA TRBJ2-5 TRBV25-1 TGTGCCAGCAGTGAATCTCCCACTAGCGGGGTTGTGGAGACCCAGTACTTC CASSESPTSGVVETQYF
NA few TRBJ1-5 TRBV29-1 TGCAGCGTTTCTCAGGGGACTCCAGATCAGCCCCAGCATTTT CSVSQGTPDQPQHF
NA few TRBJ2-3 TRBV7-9 TGTGCCAGCAGCTTAGCCGCTCGTAGACTCACAGATACGCAGTATTTT CASSLAARRLTDTQYF
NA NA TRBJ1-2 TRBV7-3 TGTGCCAGCAGCTTATCCCAGGTGGGAAATGGCTACACCTTC CASSLSQVGNGYTF
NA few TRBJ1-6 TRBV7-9 TGTGCCAGCAGCTTAGGAGAGAGCTCCTATAATTCACCCCTCCACTTT CASSLGESSYNSPLHF
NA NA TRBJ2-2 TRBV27 TGTGCCAGCAGGGTCGGTGCAGGGTTGAACGGGGAGCTGTTTTTT CASRVGAGLNGELFF
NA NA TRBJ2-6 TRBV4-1 TGCGCCAGCAGCCAAGATCGGAGGGGGACTGGGGCCAACGTCCTGACTTTC CASSQDRRGTGANVLTF
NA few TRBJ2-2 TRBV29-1 TGCAGCGTTCTGTTATCGGAGAACACCGGGGAGCTGTTTTTT CSVLLSENTGELFF
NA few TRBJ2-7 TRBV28 TGTGCCAGCAGTTTGCCCTACGAGCAGTACTTC CASSLPYEQYF
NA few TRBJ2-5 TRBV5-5 TGTGCCAGCACCGCTCTAGGAGAGACCCAGTACTTC CASTALGETQYF
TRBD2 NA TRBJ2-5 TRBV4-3 TGCGCCAGCAGCTGGACTAGCGGGGACCAAGAGACCCAGTACTTC CASSWTSGDQETQYF
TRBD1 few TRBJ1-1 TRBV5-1 TGCGCCAGCAGCCCTACAGGGGCCGGGAGAGATGAAGCTTTCTTT CASSPTGAGRDEAFF
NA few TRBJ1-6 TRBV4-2 TGTGCCAGCAGCCAAGAGGCGGCAAGGACGGGTTCACCCCTCCACTTT CASSQEAARTGSPLHF
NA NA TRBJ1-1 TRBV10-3 TGTGCCATCCGTGAGGGGTCCACTGAAGCTTTCTTT CAIREGSTEAFF
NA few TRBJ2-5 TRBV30 TGTGCCTGGACAGGGCAGGGTATGGAGACCCAGTACTTC CAWTGQGMETQYF
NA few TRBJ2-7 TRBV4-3 TGCGCCAGCAGCCAAGAGTTAAGTACATGGGGGTCCCACGAGCAGTACTTC CASSQELSTWGSHEQYF
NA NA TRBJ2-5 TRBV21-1 TGTGCCAGCAGCGACCTCCGGGACAGGGCCCAGACCCAGTACTTC CASSDLRDRAQTQYF
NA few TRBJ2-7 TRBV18 TGTGCCAGCTCACCAGTACAGGGCTACGAGCAGTACTTC CASSPVQGYEQYF
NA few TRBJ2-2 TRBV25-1 TGTGCCAGCAGTGAACTTACTCTCACCGGGGAGCTGTTTTTT CASSELTLTGELFF
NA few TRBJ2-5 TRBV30 TGTGCCTGGAGTCTTACAGGCCAAGAGACCCAGTACTTC CAWSLTGQETQYF
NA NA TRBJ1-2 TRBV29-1 TGCAGCGTTGTGGGGACTAACTATGGCTACACCTTC CSVVGTNYGYTF
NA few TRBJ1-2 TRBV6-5 TGTGCCAGCAGTTCTCCTGCCGGGACCTACACCTTC CASSSPAGTYTF
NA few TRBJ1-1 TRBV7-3 TGTGCCAGCAGCTTAATGGGGGATGCGAACACTGAAGCTTTCTTT CASSLMGDANTEAFF
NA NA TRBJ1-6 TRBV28 TGTGCCAGCAGTTTCCCTTCGGGACGTCAAACCCGCCTGAATTCACCCCTCCACTTT CASSFPSGRQTRLNSPLHF
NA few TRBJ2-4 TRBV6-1 TGTGCCAGCAGTGAAGTAGCCAAAAACATTCAGTACTTC CASSEVAKNIQYF
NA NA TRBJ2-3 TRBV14 TGTGCCAGCAGCCACGAGACAGCCTTTAAGGGCACCGATACGCAGTATTTT CASSHETAFKGTDTQYF
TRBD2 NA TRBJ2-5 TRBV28 TGTGCCAGCAGCTTTCGGGAGGGCAGGGGAAAAGAGACCCAGTACTTC CASSFREGRGKETQYF
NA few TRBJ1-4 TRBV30 TGTGCCTGGAATCGGGACAACACTAATGAAAAACTGTTTTTT CAWNRDNTNEKLFF
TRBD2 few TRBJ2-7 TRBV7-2 TGTGCCAGCAGCTTCGGGAGGGGATGGAACCGCAAGTACTTC CASSFGRGWNRKYF
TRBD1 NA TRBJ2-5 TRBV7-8 TGTGCCAGCACCCCCGACAGGGTCCCCGAGACCCAGTACTTC CASTPDRVPETQYF
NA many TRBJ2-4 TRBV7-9 TGTGCCAGCGGATTCCTGGGCAGGGTTGACATTCAGTACTTC CASGFLGRVDIQYF
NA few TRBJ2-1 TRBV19 TGTGCCAGTAGCCCCAGGATGGGTGTGTCGATCTCCTACAATGAGCAGTTCTTC CASSPRMGVSISYNEQFF
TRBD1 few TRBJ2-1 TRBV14 TGTGCCAGCAGCCTTGGGACAGGCTCGAGGAATGAGCAGTTCTTC CASSLGTGSRNEQFF
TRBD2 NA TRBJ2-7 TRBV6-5 TGTGCCAGCAGTTCAGGACTAGCGGGAGGACTATACGAGCAGTACTTC CASSSGLAGGLYEQYF
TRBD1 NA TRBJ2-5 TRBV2 TGTGCCAGCAGCGATCGACAGGGGGCGTTTGAGACCCAGTACTTC CASSDRQGAFETQYF
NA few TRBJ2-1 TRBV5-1 TGCGCCAGCAGCTTCTCATACAATGAGCAGTTCTTC CASSFSYNEQFF
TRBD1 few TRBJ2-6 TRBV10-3 TGTGCCTCCCGGGACAGGGTCTCTGGGGCCAACGTCCTGACTTTC CASRDRVSGANVLTF
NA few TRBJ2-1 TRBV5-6 TGTGCCAGCAGACCCGGGCCATTACGAGATGAGCAGTTCTTC CASRPGPLRDEQFF
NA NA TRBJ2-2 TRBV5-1 TGCGCCAGCAGCTTCCCGAGGGCCGGGGAGCTGTTTTTT CASSFPRAGELFF
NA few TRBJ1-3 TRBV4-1 TGCGCCAGCAGCCCGAGCGGAAGGGCTTCTGGAAACACCATATATTTT CASSPSGRASGNTIYF
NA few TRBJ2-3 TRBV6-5 TGTGCCAGCAGTTACCCTGGAGTGGATACGCAGTATTTT CASSYPGVDTQYF
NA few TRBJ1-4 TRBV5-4 TGTGCCAGCAGCTTGGCCCGGGACGGCCATGAAAAACTGTTTTTT CASSLARDGHEKLFF
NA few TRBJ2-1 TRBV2 TGTGCCAGCAGTATAGAAGCGGAGCAGTTCTTC CASSIEAEQFF
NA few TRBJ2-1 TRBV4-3 TGCGCCAGCAGCCAAGAGGAGAGACTTTACAATGAGCAGTTCTTC CASSQEERLYNEQFF
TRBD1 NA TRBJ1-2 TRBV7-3 TGTGCCAGCAGCTTCGCAGGGGGCGATGGCTACACCTTC CASSFAGGDGYTF
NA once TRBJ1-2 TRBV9 TGTGCCAGCAGCGTAGAGGCAGGCGCTAACTATGGCTACACCTTC CASSVEAGANYGYTF
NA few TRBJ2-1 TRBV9 TGTGCCAGCAGCGTCCACAGGGACAATGAGCAGTTCTTC CASSVHRDNEQFF
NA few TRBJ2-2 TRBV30 TGTGCCTGTTTTCGGTACACAAACACCGGGGAGCTGTTTTTT CACFRYTNTGELFF
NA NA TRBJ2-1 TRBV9 TGTGCCAGCAGCGTAGACCAATGGGTGAACGATGAGCAGTTCTTC CASSVDQWVNDEQFF